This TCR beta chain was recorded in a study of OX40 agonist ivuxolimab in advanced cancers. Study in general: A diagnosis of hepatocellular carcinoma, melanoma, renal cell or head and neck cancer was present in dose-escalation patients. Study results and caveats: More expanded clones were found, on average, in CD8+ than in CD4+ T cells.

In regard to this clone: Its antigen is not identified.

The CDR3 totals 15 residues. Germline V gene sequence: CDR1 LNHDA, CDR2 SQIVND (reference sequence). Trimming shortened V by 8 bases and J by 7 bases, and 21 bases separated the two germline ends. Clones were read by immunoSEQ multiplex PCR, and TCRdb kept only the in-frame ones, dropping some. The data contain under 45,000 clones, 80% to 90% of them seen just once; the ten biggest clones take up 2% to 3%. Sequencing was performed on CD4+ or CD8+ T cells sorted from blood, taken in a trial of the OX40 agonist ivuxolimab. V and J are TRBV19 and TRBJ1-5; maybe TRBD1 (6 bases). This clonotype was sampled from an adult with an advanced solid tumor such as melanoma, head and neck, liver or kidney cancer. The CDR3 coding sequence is TGTGCCAGTCGGCAGGAGGGGGGGTGGGGGCAGCCCCAGCATTTT. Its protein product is CASRQEGGWGQPQHF.